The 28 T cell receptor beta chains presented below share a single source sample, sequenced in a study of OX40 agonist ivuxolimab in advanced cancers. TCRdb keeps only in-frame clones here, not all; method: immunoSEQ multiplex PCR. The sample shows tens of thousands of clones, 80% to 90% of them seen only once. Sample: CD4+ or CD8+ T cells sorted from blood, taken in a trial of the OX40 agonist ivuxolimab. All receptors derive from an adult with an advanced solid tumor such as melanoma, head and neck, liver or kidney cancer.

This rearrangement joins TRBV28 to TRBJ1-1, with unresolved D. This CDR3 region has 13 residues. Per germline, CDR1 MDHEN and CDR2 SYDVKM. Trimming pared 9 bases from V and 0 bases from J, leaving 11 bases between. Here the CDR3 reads CASRVSLNTEAFF. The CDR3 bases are TGTGCCAGTCGAGTCAGCTTGAACACTGAAGCTTTCTTT.

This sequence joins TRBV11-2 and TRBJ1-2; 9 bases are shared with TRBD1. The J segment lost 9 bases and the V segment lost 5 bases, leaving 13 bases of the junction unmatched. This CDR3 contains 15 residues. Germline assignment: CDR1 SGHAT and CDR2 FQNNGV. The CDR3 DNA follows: TGTGCCAGCAGCCAGGGACAGGGAAGGGATTATCGCTACACCTTC. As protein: CASSQGQGRDYRYTF.

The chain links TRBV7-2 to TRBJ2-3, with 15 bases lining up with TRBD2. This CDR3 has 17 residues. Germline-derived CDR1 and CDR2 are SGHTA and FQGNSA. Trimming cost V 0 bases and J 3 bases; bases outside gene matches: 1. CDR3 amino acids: CASSLAGTSGRTDTQYF. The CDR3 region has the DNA TGTGCCAGCAGCTTAGCCGGGACTAGCGGGAGGACAGATACGCAGTATTTT.

The CDR3 coding sequence is TGTGCCAGTAGTCCCCTAGCGGGAAGTCGTACGCAGTATTTT. It encodes CASSPLAGSRTQYF. J is TRBJ2-3 and V is TRBV19; 9 bases map to TRBD2. V lost 5 bases, J lost 8 bases, and 8 bases stayed unmatched. The CDR3 totals 14 residues. CDR1 and CDR2 from the germline V gene are LNHDA and SQIVND (reference sequence).

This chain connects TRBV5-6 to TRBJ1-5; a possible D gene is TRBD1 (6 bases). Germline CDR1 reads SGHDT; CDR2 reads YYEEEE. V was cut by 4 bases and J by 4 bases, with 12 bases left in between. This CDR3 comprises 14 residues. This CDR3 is CASSGGTTNQPQHF. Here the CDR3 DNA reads TGTGCCAGCAGCGGTGGGACAACGAATCAGCCCCAGCATTTT.

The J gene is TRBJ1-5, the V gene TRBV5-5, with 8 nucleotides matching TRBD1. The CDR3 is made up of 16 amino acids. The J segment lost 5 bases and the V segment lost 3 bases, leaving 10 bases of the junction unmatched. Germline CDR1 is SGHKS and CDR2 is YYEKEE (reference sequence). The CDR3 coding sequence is TGTGCCAGCAGCTCGGAACACGGACAGGGAGATCAGCCCCAGCATTTT. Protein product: CASSSEHGQGDQPQHF.

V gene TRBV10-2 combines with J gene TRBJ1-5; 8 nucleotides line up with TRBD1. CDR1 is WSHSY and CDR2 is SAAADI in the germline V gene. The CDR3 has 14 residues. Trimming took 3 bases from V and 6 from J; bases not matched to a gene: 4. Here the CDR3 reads CASSDFDRGQPQHF. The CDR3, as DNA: TGCGCCAGCAGTGACTTTGACAGGGGTCAGCCCCAGCATTTT.

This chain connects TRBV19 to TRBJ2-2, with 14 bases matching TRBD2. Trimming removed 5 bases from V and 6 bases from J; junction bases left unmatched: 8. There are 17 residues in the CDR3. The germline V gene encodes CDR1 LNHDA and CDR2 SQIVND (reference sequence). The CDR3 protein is CASSLPGLAGVPGELFF. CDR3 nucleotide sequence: TGTGCCAGTAGTCTCCCGGGACTAGCGGGAGTCCCCGGGGAGCTGTTTTTT.

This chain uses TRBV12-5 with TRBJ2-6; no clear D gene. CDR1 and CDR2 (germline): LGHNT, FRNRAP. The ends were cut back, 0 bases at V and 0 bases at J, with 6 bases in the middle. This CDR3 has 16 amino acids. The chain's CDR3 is CASGLVSVSGANVLTF. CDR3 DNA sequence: TGTGCTAGTGGTTTGGTATCGGTCTCTGGGGCCAACGTCCTGACTTTC.

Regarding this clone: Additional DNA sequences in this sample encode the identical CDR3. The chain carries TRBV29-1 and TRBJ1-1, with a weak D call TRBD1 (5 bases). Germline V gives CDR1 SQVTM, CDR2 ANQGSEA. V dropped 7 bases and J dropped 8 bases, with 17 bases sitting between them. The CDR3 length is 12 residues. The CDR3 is CSAGVGGVEAFF. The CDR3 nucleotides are TGCAGCGCGGGGGTGGGGGGTGTCGAAGCTTTCTTT.

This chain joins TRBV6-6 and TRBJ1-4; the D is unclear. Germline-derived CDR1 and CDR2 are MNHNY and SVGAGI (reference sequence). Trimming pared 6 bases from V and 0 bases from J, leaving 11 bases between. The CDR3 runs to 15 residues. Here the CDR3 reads CASSRTYTTNEKLFF. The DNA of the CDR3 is TGTGCCAGCAGCCGGACCTACACAACTAATGAAAAACTGTTTTTT.

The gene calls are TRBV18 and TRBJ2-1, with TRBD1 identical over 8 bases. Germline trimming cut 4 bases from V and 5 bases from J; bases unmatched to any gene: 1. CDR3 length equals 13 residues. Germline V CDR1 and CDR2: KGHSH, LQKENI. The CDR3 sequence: CASSQTGDNEQFF. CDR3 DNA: TGTGCCAGCTCACAGACAGGGGACAATGAGCAGTTCTTC.

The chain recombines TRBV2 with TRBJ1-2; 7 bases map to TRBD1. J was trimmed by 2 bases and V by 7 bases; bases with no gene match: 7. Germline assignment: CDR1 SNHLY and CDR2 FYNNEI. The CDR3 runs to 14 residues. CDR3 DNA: TGTGCCAGCAATAGTGGGGACAGCAACTATGGCTACACCTTC. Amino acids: CASNSGDSNYGYTF.

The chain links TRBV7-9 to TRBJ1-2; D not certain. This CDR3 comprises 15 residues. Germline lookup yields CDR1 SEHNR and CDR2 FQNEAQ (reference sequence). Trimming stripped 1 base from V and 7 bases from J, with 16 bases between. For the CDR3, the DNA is TGTGCCAGCAGCTTAGTAGACCGACCTGCGGGTGGCTACACCTTC. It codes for CASSLVDRPAGGYTF.

The CDR3 loop reads CASSLEGRVDEQYF. CDR3 nucleotide sequence: TGTGCCAGCAGCTTAGAGGGCAGGGTGGACGAGCAGTACTTC. V is TRBV7-2 and J is TRBJ2-7, with D possibly being TRBD1 (5 bases). Trimming shortened V by 1 base and J by 5 bases, and 12 bases separated the two germline ends. This CDR3 contains 14 residues. Germline V gene lookup returns CDR1 SGHTA and CDR2 FQGNSA.

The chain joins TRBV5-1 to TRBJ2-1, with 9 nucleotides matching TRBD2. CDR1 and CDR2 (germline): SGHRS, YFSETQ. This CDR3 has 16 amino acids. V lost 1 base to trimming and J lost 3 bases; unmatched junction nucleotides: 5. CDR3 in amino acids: CASSLRASGIYNEQFF. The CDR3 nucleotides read TGCGCCAGCAGCTTGAGGGCTAGCGGGATCTACAATGAGCAGTTCTTC.

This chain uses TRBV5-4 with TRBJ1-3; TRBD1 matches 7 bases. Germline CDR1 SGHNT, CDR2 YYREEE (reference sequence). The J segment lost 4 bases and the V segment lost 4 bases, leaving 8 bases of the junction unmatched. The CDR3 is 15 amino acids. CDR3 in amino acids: CASSPDRASGNTIYF. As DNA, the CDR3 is TGTGCCAGCAGCCCCGACAGGGCTTCCGGAAACACCATATATTTT.

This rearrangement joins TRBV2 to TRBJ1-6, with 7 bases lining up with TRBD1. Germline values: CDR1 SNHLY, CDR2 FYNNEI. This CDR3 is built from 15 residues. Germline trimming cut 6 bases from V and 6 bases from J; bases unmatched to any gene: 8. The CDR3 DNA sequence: TGTGCCAGCAGACTACAGGGGATGGGTAATTCACCCCTCCACTTT. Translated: CASRLQGMGNSPLHF.

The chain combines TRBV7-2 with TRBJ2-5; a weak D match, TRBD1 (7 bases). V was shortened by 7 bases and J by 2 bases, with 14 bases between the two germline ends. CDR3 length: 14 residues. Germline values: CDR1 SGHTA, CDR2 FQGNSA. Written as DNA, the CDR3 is TGTGCCAGCAACCTGGAGGGACAGCAAGAGACCCAGTACTTC. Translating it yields CASNLEGQQETQYF.

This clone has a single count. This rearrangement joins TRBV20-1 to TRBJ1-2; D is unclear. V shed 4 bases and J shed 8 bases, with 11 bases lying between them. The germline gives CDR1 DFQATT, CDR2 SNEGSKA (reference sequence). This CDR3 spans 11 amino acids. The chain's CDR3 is CSAMGIRGYTF. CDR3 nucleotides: TGCAGTGCTATGGGAATCCGAGGCTACACCTTC.

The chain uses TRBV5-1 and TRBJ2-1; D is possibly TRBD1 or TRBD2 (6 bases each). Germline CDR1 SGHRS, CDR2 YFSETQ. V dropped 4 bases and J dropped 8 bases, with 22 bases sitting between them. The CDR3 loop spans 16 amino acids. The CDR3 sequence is CASSKGGGTHNDEQFF. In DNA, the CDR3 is TGCGCCAGCAGCAAAGGAGGGGGGACCCACAACGATGAGCAGTTCTTC.

The DNA for the CDR3 is TGTGCCAGTAACCTATCGGGACAGAGAAATGGCTACACCTTC. Translation gives CASNLSGQRNGYTF. The chain employs TRBV19 and TRBJ1-2, with 7 bases identical to TRBD1. Germline assignment: CDR1 LNHDA and CDR2 SQIVND (reference sequence). This CDR3 has 14 amino acids. Trimming took 7 bases from V and 6 from J; bases not matched to a gene: 11.

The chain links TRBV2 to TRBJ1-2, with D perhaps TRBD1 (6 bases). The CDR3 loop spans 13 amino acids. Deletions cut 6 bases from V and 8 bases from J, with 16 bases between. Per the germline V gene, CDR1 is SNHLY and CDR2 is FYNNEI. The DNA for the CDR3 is TGTGCCAGCAGACAGGGTCAGACGAGAGGCTACACCTTC. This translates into CASRQGQTRGYTF.

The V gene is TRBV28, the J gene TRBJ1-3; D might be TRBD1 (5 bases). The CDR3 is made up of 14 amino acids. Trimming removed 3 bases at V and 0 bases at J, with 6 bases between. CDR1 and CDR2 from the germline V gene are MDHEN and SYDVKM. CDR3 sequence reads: CASSFTGSGNTIYF. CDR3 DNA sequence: TGTGCCAGCAGTTTTACAGGCTCTGGAAACACCATATATTTT.

The CDR3: CASSQELGANYGYTF. CDR3 sequence (DNA): TGCGCCAGCAGCCAAGAATTAGGGGCCAACTATGGCTACACCTTC. This chain joins TRBV4-3 and TRBJ1-2, with TRBD1 as a possible D gene (5 bases). Germline V gene lookup returns CDR1 LGHNA and CDR2 YSLEER. V lost 0 bases, J lost 2 bases, and 10 bases lay in between. This CDR3 has 15 residues.

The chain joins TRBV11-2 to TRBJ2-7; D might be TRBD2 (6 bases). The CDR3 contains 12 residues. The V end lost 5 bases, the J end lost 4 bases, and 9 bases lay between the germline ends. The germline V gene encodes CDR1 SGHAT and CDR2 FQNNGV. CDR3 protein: CASSIGSYEQYV. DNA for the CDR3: TGTGCCAGCAGCATCGGGAGTTACGAGCAGTACGTC.

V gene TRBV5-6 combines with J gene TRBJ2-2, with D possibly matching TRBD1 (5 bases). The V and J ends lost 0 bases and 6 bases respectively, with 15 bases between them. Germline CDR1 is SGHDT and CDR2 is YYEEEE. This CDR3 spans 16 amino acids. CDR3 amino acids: CASSLAPATVSGELFF. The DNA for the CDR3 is TGTGCCAGCAGCTTGGCCCCAGCGACAGTCTCCGGGGAGCTGTTTTTT.

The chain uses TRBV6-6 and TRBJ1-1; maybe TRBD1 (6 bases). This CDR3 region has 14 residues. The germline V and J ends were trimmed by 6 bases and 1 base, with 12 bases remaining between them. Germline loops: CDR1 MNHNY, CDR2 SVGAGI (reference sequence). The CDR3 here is CASRLPRGNTEAFF. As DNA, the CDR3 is TGTGCCAGCAGATTGCCCAGGGGGAACACTGAAGCTTTCTTT.